This section outlines one T cell receptor (beta chain) sequence together with its context. What it binds is unknown. The V gene's germline CDR1 is SGHRS and CDR2 YFSETQ. V was pared by 4 bases and J by 3 bases, with 20 bases between. This CDR3 spans 18 amino acids. This sample is part of a study of T cell responses to AZD1222 COVID-19 vaccine. Produced via immunoSEQ multiplex PCR; TCRdb's table is partial and in-frame only. Among 75,000 to 100,000 clones listed, 88% were seen once. General study findings and limits: Elevations in Spike-specific TCR breadth and depth followed administration of two AZD1222 doses.

The receptor comes from an adult in good health. Here the sequenced sample was peripheral blood, taken on day 0 of AZD1222 vaccination. V usage is TRBV5-1 and J usage is TRBJ1-6; a possible D gene is TRBD1 (5 bases). As DNA, the CDR3 is TGCGCCAGCAGCCCCAGGCCGCCGACAGATCACTATAATTCACCCCTCCACTTT. Encoded protein: CASSPRPPTDHYNSPLHF. The entire variable domain, with the rest obtained from reference TRBV5-1 and TRBJ1-6, is as follows: KAGVTQTPRYLIKTRGQQVTLSCSPISGHRSVSWYQQTPGQGLQFLFEYFSETQRNKGNFPGRFSGRQFSNSRSEMNVSTLELGDSALYLCASSPRPPTDHYNSPLHFGNGTRLTVT.